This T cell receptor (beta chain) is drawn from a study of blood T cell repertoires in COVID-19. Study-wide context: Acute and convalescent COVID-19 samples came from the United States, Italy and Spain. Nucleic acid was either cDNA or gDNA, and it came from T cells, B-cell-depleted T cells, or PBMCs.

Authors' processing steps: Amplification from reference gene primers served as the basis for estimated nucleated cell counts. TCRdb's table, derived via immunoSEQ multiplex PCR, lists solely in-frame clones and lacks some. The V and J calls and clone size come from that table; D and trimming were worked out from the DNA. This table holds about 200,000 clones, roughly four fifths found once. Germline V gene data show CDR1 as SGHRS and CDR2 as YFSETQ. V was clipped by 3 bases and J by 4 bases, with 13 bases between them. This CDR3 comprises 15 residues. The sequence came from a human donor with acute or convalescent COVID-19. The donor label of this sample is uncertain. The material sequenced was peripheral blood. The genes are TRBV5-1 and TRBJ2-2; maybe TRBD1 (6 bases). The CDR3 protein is CASSWGPQGTGELFF. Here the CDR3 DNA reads TGCGCCAGCAGCTGGGGGCCCCAGGGCACCGGGGAGCTGTTTTTT.